The 27 T cell receptor beta chains below were found in one sample sequenced in a study of T cell responses to AZD1222 COVID-19 vaccine. Libraries were prepared by immunoSEQ multiplex PCR; TCRdb keeps only in-frame clonotypes and omits some of them. The sample lists 100,000 to 150,000 clones, about nine tenths occurring once. This material consisted of peripheral blood, taken on day 0 of AZD1222 vaccination. These receptors were collected from an adult in good health.

The chain has TRBV20-1 and TRBJ1-2; 7 bases line up with TRBD1. This CDR3 comprises 14 residues. Losses at the gene ends were 3 bases for V and 2 bases for J; bases not matched to a gene: 6. CDR1 and CDR2 from the germline V gene are DFQATT and SNEGSKA (reference sequence). CDR3 in amino acids: CSASRGQLNYGYTF. The CDR3 DNA reads TGCAGTGCTAGTCGGGGACAGTTAAACTATGGCTACACCTTC.

The rearrangement uses TRBV10-3 and TRBJ2-5, with TRBD1 matching over 10 bases. The V and J ends lost 0 bases and 3 bases, in that order; junction bases with no gene match: 4. The CDR3 has 16 residues. CDR1 is ENHRY, CDR2 SYGVKD, per germline. The chain's CDR3 is CAISESGGTGEETQYF. The CDR3 DNA is TGTGCCATCAGTGAGTCGGGGGGGACAGGGGAAGAGACCCAGTACTTC.

This clone was observed once. The chain couples TRBV5-5 to TRBJ1-3; 7 bases are shared with TRBD1. There are 14 residues in the CDR3. Germline trimming cut 5 bases from V and 8 bases from J; bases unmatched to any gene: 10. CDR1 is SGHKS and CDR2 is YYEKEE in the germline V gene (reference sequence). CDR3 sequence (DNA): TGTGCCAGCAGGCTCGTACAGGGGCTACACACCATATATTTT. This codes for CASRLVQGLHTIYF.

The rearrangement uses TRBV19 and TRBJ2-7; possibly TRBD2 for D (7 bases). This CDR3 contains 13 residues. V dropped 4 bases and J dropped 6 bases, with 13 bases sitting between them. Per germline, CDR1 LNHDA and CDR2 SQIVND (reference sequence). CDR3 nucleotides: TGTGCCAGTAGTACCACCCGGGGGGCCGAGCAGTACTTC. Translated, it gives CASSTTRGAEQYF.

V is TRBV12-3 or TRBV12-4 and J is TRBJ1-2, with D possibly TRBD1 on 5 matching bases. Trimming left V 3 bases short and J 10 bases short, with 15 bases between. CDR3 length: 13 residues. The CDR3 spells CASSFSDKGFYTF. The CDR3 nucleotides read TGTGCCAGCAGTTTTTCGGACAAGGGATTCTACACCTTC.

The CDR3 coding sequence is TGTGCCAGCAGTTTCACGCGTCAGCGAGTCAGCTATGGCTACACCTTC. This sequence encodes CASSFTRQRVSYGYTF. The rearrangement joins TRBV6-5 to TRBJ1-2, with no clear D. The CDR3 has 16 amino acids. Germline lookup yields CDR1 MNHEY and CDR2 SVGAGI. V was shortened by 4 bases and J by 4 bases, with 19 bases between the two germline ends.

This clone has a handful of counts. This chain links TRBV3-1 (or the pseudogene TRBV3-2) with TRBJ1-2; D may be TRBD1 (6 bases). V shed 4 bases and J shed 3 bases, with 12 bases lying between them. Germline-derived CDR1 and CDR2 are LGHDT and YNNKEL (reference sequence). CDR3 length equals 14 residues. CDR3 nucleotides: TGTGCCAGCAGCCGCCTGGGGGCGGACTATGGCTACACCTTC. Protein product: CASSRLGADYGYTF.

This clone was picked up one time. The chain employs TRBV6-5 and TRBJ2-5, with 13 bases that match TRBD2. V shed 5 bases and J 4 bases; nucleotides not matched to a gene: 4. The CDR3 runs to 15 residues. The germline CDR1 and CDR2 sequences are MNHEY and SVGAGI. The CDR3 bases are TGTGCCAGCAGTACTAGCGGGGGGGCTTCAGAGACCCAGTACTTC. This sequence encodes CASSTSGGASETQYF.

V and J are TRBV6-5 and TRBJ2-3; 12 bases agree with TRBD1. The germline V gene has CDR1 MNHEY and CDR2 SVGAGI. This CDR3 contains 15 residues. The V segment lost 4 bases and the J segment 6 bases; nucleotides outside the gene matches: 5. CDR3 protein: CASSSGTGGVDTQYF. Here the CDR3 DNA reads TGTGCCAGCAGTTCCGGGACAGGGGGCGTCGATACGCAGTATTTT.

V and J are TRBV12-5 and TRBJ1-1; D not certain. CDR1 LGHNT and CDR2 FRNRAP come from the germline V gene. The CDR3 runs to 15 residues. Deletions cut 7 bases from V and 6 bases from J, with 21 bases between. CDR3 nucleotide sequence: TGTGCTAGTGCCTCGATAGGACGCGCTAACCCTGAAGCTTTCTTT. It yields the protein CASASIGRANPEAFF.

CDR3 sequence reads: CASSLGGQARNEQFF. The CDR3 DNA sequence: TGTGCCAGCAGCTTGGGGGGACAGGCGAGAAATGAGCAGTTCTTC. The chain uses TRBV5-4 and TRBJ2-1; 8 nucleotides align to TRBD1. CDR1 is SGHNT, CDR2 YYREEE, per germline (reference sequence). CDR3 length equals 15 residues. Trimming took 0 bases from V and 7 from J; bases not matched to a gene: 6.

The CDR3 coding sequence is TGTGCCAGCAGCGCCCGGGACACTGCCACCGGGGAGCTGTTTTTT. Residues: CASSARDTATGELFF. The chain is built from TRBV7-9 and TRBJ2-2; a possible D gene is TRBD1 (6 bases). V was trimmed by 5 bases and J by 4 bases, leaving 14 bases between them. This CDR3 region has 15 residues. Germline CDR1 and CDR2: SEHNR and FQNEAQ (reference sequence). The whole variable domain, remainder taken from reference TRBV7-9 and TRBJ2-2, is DTGVSQNPRHKITKRGQNVTFRCDPISEHNRLYWYRQTLGQGPEFLTYFQNEAQLEKSRLLSDRFSAERPKGSFSTLEIQRTEQGDSAMYLCASSARDTATGELFFGEGSRLTVL.

The chain joins TRBV4-3 to TRBJ1-1; 7 bases agree with TRBD1. The CDR3 loop spans 15 amino acids. V lost 5 bases, J lost 8 bases, and 14 bases stayed unmatched. The germline CDR1 and CDR2 sequences are LGHNA and YSLEER. The CDR3 is CASSVGGTEVREAFF. CDR3 nucleotides: TGCGCCAGCAGCGTCGGGGGGACAGAGGTTCGGGAAGCTTTCTTT.

This chain joins TRBV10-3 and TRBJ1-5; weak D call: TRBD1 (5 bases). The V and J ends lost 4 bases and 3 bases respectively, with 10 bases between them. There are 14 residues in the CDR3. Germline V lookup: CDR1 ENHRY, CDR2 SYGVKD. CDR3 nucleotides: TGTGCCATCAGTGGGGGGGGACCCAATCAGCCCCAGCATTTT. As protein: CAISGGGPNQPQHF.

This clone appeared a single time. J is TRBJ2-3 and V is TRBV2; D is uncertain. V gave up 3 bases and J gave up 0 bases, with 16 bases separating them. The CDR3 loop spans 17 amino acids. Per germline, CDR1 SNHLY and CDR2 FYNNEI. The CDR3: CASSDGPSMRSTDTQYF. CDR3 in DNA: TGTGCCAGCAGTGATGGTCCGAGCATGCGAAGCACAGATACGCAGTATTTT.

The chain couples TRBV6-5 to TRBJ1-2; D uncertain. Germline CDR1 MNHEY, CDR2 SVGAGI. The V gene lost 7 bases and the J gene lost 0 bases, with 9 bases spanning the gap. The CDR3 sequence is 13 residues long. The CDR3, as DNA: TGTGCCAGCACCCTCGTTTCTAACTATGGCTACACCTTC. It codes for CASTLVSNYGYTF.

The sample holds one count of this clone. The chain carries TRBV19 and TRBJ2-6; D is ambiguous. The CDR3 loop spans 15 amino acids. CDR1 is LNHDA, CDR2 SQIVND, per germline (reference sequence). Trimming left V 6 bases short and J 2 bases short, with 11 bases between. This CDR3 reads CASSPRGPGANVLTF. The CDR3, as DNA: TGTGCCAGTAGCCCCCGAGGACCTGGGGCCAACGTCCTGACTTTC.

This clone was recorded a few times. V is TRBV5-1 and J is TRBJ2-1; 12 bases fit TRBD2. From germline, CDR1 is SGHRS and CDR2 YFSETQ. V was clipped by 4 bases and J by 6 bases; unmatched bases: 11. CDR3 length equals 17 residues. The CDR3 loop reads CASSQRPSGGAPNEQFF. CDR3 bases: TGCGCCAGCAGCCAGAGACCTAGCGGGGGGGCTCCCAATGAGCAGTTCTTC.

The chain combines TRBV5-8 with TRBJ2-3; TRBD1 matches 9 bases. In germline, CDR1 is SGHTS, CDR2 YDEGEE. The V gene end was trimmed by 0 bases and the J gene end by 3 bases; junction bases not matched to a gene: 5. The CDR3 sequence is 16 residues long. The CDR3 coding sequence is TGTGCCAGCAGCTTGGCATGGGACAGGGTGACAGATACGCAGTATTTT. Translated: CASSLAWDRVTDTQYF.

The chain is built from TRBV6-1 and TRBJ1-6, with D perhaps matching TRBD1 (6 bases). The CDR3 sequence is 11 residues long. Germline CDR1 MNHNS, CDR2 SASEGT. V lost 4 bases, J lost 12 bases, and 7 bases lay in between. The CDR3 reads CASSARGPLHF. Here the CDR3 DNA reads TGTGCCAGCAGTGCCAGGGGACCCCTCCACTTT.

The chain carries TRBV5-1 and TRBJ1-1; D not certain. The length of the CDR3 is 15 residues. The germline V gene has CDR1 SGHRS and CDR2 YFSETQ. Trimming took off 7 bases at V and 0 bases at J, with 16 bases between the two ends. The CDR3 nucleotides read TGCGCCAGCTTTCCGCGAGACCGAATGAACACTGAAGCTTTCTTT. Translating it yields CASFPRDRMNTEAFF. The full variable domain, its missing parts supplied by reference TRBV5-1 and TRBJ1-1, is KAGVTQTPRYLIKTRGQQVTLSCSPISGHRSVSWYQQTPGQGLQFLFEYFSETQRNKGNFPGRFSGRQFSNSRSEMNVSTLELGDSALYLCASFPRDRMNTEAFFGQGTRLTVV.

The rearrangement links TRBV30 to TRBJ1-6; the match to TRBD1 covers 7 bases. The junction had 9 bases not matched to a gene; V was cut back by 4 bases and J by 3 bases. CDR3 size: 16 residues. Germline CDR1 reads GTSNPN; CDR2 reads SVGIG (reference sequence). The DNA for the CDR3 is TGTGCCTGGAAGGACGAACAGGGGATCTATAATTCACCCCTCCACTTT. Its protein product is CAWKDEQGIYNSPLHF.

This clone was recorded only once. The chain couples TRBV6-1 to TRBJ2-7; tentatively, D is TRBD1 (5 bases). V lost 1 base, J lost 3 bases, and 13 bases lay in between. Germline V lookup: CDR1 MNHNS, CDR2 SASEGT. The CDR3 consists of 15 residues. The CDR3 DNA is TGTGCCAGCAGTGAAGAGGGGCCAGGGATCTACGAGCAGTACTTC. Its protein product is CASSEEGPGIYEQYF.

V is TRBV14 and J is TRBJ2-7; 8 positions match TRBD1. The CDR3 contains 13 residues. V gave up 9 bases and J gave up 2 bases; unmatched junction bases: 6. Germline lookup yields CDR1 SGHDN and CDR2 FVKESK. In nucleotides, the CDR3 is TGTGCCAGTACAGGGGGGACAGCCTACGAGCAGTACTTC. Translation gives CASTGGTAYEQYF.

V gene TRBV7-9 combines with J gene TRBJ1-2, with D maybe TRBD1 (5 bases). CDR3 length: 16 residues. Trimming took off 4 bases at V and 0 bases at J, with 15 bases between the two ends. From germline, CDR1 is SEHNR and CDR2 FQNEAQ (reference sequence). Written as DNA, the CDR3 is TGTGCCAGCAGCTCTCTAGGGGTTGCTACTAACTATGGCTACACCTTC. Translated: CASSSLGVATNYGYTF.

J is TRBJ2-7 and V is TRBV11-2; D call uncertain. V lost 1 base to trimming and J lost 4 bases, with 11 bases between them. Germline V gives CDR1 SGHAT, CDR2 FQNNGV. CDR3 length: 14 residues. CDR3 protein: CASSLAGAGYEQYF. The CDR3 DNA reads TGTGCCAGCAGCTTAGCTGGCGCCGGATACGAGCAGTACTTC.

V gene TRBV20-1 combines with J gene TRBJ1-2; D ambiguous. CDR1 and CDR2 (germline): DFQATT, SNEGSKA (reference sequence). Trimming cost V 3 bases and J 2 bases, with 7 bases left between them. The CDR3 sequence is 12 residues long. This CDR3 is CSASLGNYGYTF. The CDR3 region has the DNA TGCAGTGCTAGTCTGGGGAACTATGGCTACACCTTC.